This T cell receptor beta chain is from a study of T cell repertoires in cytomegalovirus infection. One entry per CDR3 protein results from TCRdb running MiXCR on the reads. The sample lists about 320,000 distinct CDR3 sequences; over 7.5% were seen once. This CDR3 has 17 amino acids. Trimming took 0 bases from V and 0 from J; bases not matched to a gene: 4. Germline CDR1 MNHEY, CDR2 SVGAGI. This clonotype was observed many times. The sequence derives from a human donor in good health (CMV status not recorded). Some clones in this sample may be carry-over from other donors' samples. The sample consisted of PBMCs. The gene calls are TRBV6-5 and TRBJ2-4; 8 positions agree with TRBD2. In DNA form, the CDR3 reads TGTGCCAGCAGTTACTCCACTAGCGGAGCAGCCAAAAACATTCAGTACTTC. Protein product: CASSYSTSGAAKNIQYF.